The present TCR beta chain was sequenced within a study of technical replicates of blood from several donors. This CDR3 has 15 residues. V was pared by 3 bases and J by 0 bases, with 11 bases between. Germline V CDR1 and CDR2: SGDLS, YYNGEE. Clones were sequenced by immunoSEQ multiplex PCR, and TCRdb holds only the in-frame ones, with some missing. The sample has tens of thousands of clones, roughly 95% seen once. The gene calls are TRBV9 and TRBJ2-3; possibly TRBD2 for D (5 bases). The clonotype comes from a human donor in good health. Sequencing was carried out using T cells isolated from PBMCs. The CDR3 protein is CASSEGGLSTDTQYF. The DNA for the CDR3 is TGTGCCAGCAGCGAGGGCGGGCTTAGCACAGATACGCAGTATTTT.